The next 27 T cell receptor beta chains were all read from a single sample in a study of regulatory and conventional T cells in RAG deficiency. TCRdb's copy holds only in-frame clones and misses some; the assay was immunoSEQ multiplex PCR. The table includes approximately 21,000 clones, approximately 96% detected once. Conventional CD4+ T cells were sorted from blood as CD25-low CD127-high cells. This same sample was also part of a study on regulatory T cells. That report adds: The PCR used 52 TRBV and 13 TRBJ primers.

The sequencing sample was made of CD25- CD4+ T cells sorted from blood. The receptor source for this set is a human donor in good health.

The chain combines TRBV6-5 with TRBJ1-5; the match to TRBD1 covers 7 bases. Germline CDR1 reads MNHEY; CDR2 reads SVGAGI. The CDR3 is 13 residues long. The ends lost 5 bases at V and 6 bases at J; junction bases unmatched: 4. In DNA, the CDR3 is TGTGCCAGCAGTGACAGGGAAGCTCAGCCCCAGCATTTT. Encoded protein: CASSDREAQPQHF.

The V and J genes are TRBV4-3 and TRBJ2-1; 7 bases align to TRBD2. Germline CDR1 and CDR2: LGHNA and YSLEER. The trim removed 0 bases at V and 0 bases at J, leaving 5 bases unmatched. The CDR3 totals 17 residues. CDR3 bases: TGCGCCAGCAGCCAAGATTTATCTAGCGGCTCCTACAATGAGCAGTTCTTC. Amino acids: CASSQDLSSGSYNEQFF.

The chain has TRBV6-5 and TRBJ1-1; 7 positions match TRBD1. This CDR3 has 14 residues. Germline CDR1 and CDR2: MNHEY and SVGAGI. The V and J ends lost 8 bases and 4 bases, in that order; junction bases with no gene match: 10. CDR3 protein: CASLLDRDGTEAFF. The CDR3 DNA reads TGTGCCAGCCTCCTCGACAGGGACGGCACTGAAGCTTTCTTT.

The chain uses TRBV5-8 and TRBJ1-6; 7 bases are a match to TRBD1. V lost 0 bases and J lost 4; bases outside the gene matches: 10. The CDR3 runs to 18 residues. Germline-derived CDR1 and CDR2 are SGHTS and YDEGEE. CDR3 residues: CASSLGEGTALYNSPLHF. The CDR3, as DNA: TGTGCCAGCAGCTTGGGGGAAGGGACAGCGCTGTATAATTCACCCCTCCACTTT.

V gene TRBV4-1 combines with J gene TRBJ2-1; 8 bases fit TRBD1. Germline V lookup: CDR1 MGHRA, CDR2 YSYEKL. The junction had 12 bases not matched to a gene; V was cut back by 4 bases and J by 4 bases. This CDR3 is 17 amino acids long. The CDR3 region is CASSPARGRGSYNEQFF. In DNA, the CDR3 is TGCGCCAGCAGCCCGGCCAGGGGGCGCGGGTCATACAATGAGCAGTTCTTC.

The chain joins TRBV11-1 to TRBJ2-3; 8 nucleotides match TRBD2. V lost 5 bases, J lost 3 bases, and 4 bases stayed unmatched. Germline V CDR1 and CDR2: SGHAT, FQDESV (reference sequence). There are 14 residues in the CDR3. CDR3 protein: CASSPGRGTDTQYF. The CDR3 DNA is TGTGCCAGCAGCCCCGGGAGGGGAACAGATACGCAGTATTTT.

This sequence joins TRBV5-4 and TRBJ1-6; D ambiguous. Germline V gene data show CDR1 as SGHNT and CDR2 as YYREEE (reference sequence). Trimming shortened V by 4 bases and J by 8 bases, and 7 bases separated the two germline ends. The CDR3 runs 12 residues. The CDR3 coding sequence is TGTGCCAGCAGCCAGCGGGATTCACCCCTCCACTTT. Its protein is CASSQRDSPLHF.

This sequence joins TRBV6-1 and TRBJ1-6; 7 nucleotides agree with TRBD1. Germline-derived CDR1 and CDR2 are MNHNS and SASEGT. V shed 2 bases and J 7 bases; nucleotides not matched to a gene: 5. The CDR3 extends over 15 amino acids. CDR3 in amino acids: CASSELDRENSPLHF. In DNA, the CDR3 is TGTGCCAGCAGTGAACTAGACAGGGAGAATTCACCCCTCCACTTT.

CDR3: CASSALSSWNTEAFF. CDR3 DNA sequence: TGCGCCAGCAGTGCTTTGAGTAGTTGGAACACTGAAGCTTTCTTT. The chain uses TRBV10-2 and TRBJ1-1; D gene unclear. The CDR3 contains 15 residues. V dropped 4 bases and J dropped 1 base, with 13 bases sitting between them. From germline, CDR1 is WSHSY and CDR2 SAAADI.

The chain joins TRBV2 to TRBJ2-7; the match to TRBD2 covers 9 bases. Trimming removed 0 bases from V and 4 bases from J; junction bases left unmatched: 1. CDR3 length: 14 amino acids. Germline V CDR1 and CDR2: SNHLY, FYNNEI. The CDR3 loop is CASSEASGGYEQYF. DNA for the CDR3: TGTGCCAGCAGTGAAGCTAGCGGGGGTTACGAGCAGTACTTC.

This clone occurred once. V usage is TRBV6-5 and J usage is TRBJ1-1; TRBD1 matches 11 bases. Germline V CDR1 and CDR2: MNHEY, SVGAGI. The CDR3 contains 15 residues. V lost 6 bases to trimming and J lost 4 bases; unmatched junction nucleotides: 7. In DNA form, the CDR3 reads TGTGCCAGCAGCAACCCGGGACAGGGGGTCACTGAAGCTTTCTTT. Amino acids: CASSNPGQGVTEAFF.

The J gene is TRBJ1-4, the V gene TRBV11-2, with D possibly TRBD1 on 5 matching bases. The V and J ends lost 3 bases and 0 bases respectively, with 11 bases between them. The CDR3 loop spans 16 amino acids. Per germline, CDR1 SGHAT and CDR2 FQNNGV. CDR3 residues: CASSFRGVATNEKLFF. In DNA form, the CDR3 reads TGTGCCAGCAGCTTTCGGGGGGTGGCAACTAATGAAAAACTGTTTTTT.

This rearrangement joins TRBV4-3 to TRBJ1-3; D is undetermined. CDR3 length: 15 amino acids. V was clipped by 2 bases and J by 1 base, with 9 bases between them. Looked up from germline, CDR1 is LGHNA and CDR2 is YSLEER. In nucleotides, the CDR3 is TGCGCCAGCAGCCAAAAACCGGGATCTGGAAACACCATATATTTT. It yields the protein CASSQKPGSGNTIYF.

The chain joins TRBV7-6 to TRBJ2-1; 12 bases line up with TRBD1. The germline CDR1 and CDR2 sequences are SGHVS and FNYEAQ. This CDR3 region has 16 residues. V was pared by 2 bases and J by 7 bases, with 6 bases of the junction left unmatched. In DNA form, the CDR3 reads TGTGCCAGCAGCTTATCCGGGACAGGGGGCTGGAATGAGCAGTTCTTC. Protein product: CASSLSGTGGWNEQFF. Full variable domain (missing parts from reference TRBV7-6 and TRBJ2-1): GAGVSQSPRYKVTKRGQDVALRCDPISGHVSLYWYRQALGQGPEFLTYFNYEAQQDKSGLPNDRFSAERPEGSISTLTIQRTEQRDSAMYRCASSLSGTGGWNEQFFGPGTRLTVL.

This chain uses TRBV5-4 with TRBJ2-5; tentatively, D is TRBD2 (6 bases). V lost 10 bases, J lost 1 base, and 14 bases lay in between. CDR1 is SGHNT and CDR2 is YYREEE in the germline V gene (reference sequence). The CDR3 is made up of 13 amino acids. In DNA, the CDR3 is TGTGCCTCCCACGGGGGAGTCCAAGAGACCCAGTACTTC. This encodes CASHGGVQETQYF.

The rearrangement links TRBV7-9 to TRBJ1-5; 8 nucleotides agree with TRBD1. The germline CDR1 and CDR2 sequences are SEHNR and FQNEAQ (reference sequence). The ends lost 5 bases at V and 3 bases at J; junction bases unmatched: 6. The CDR3 is 15 amino acids. CDR3 loop: CASSQTDRVNQPQHF. As DNA, the CDR3 is TGTGCCAGCAGCCAAACGGACAGGGTCAATCAGCCCCAGCATTTT.

This chain links TRBV5-8 with TRBJ1-5, with 9 bases identical to TRBD1. This CDR3 region has 18 residues. The V gene end was trimmed by 0 bases and the J gene end by 3 bases; junction bases not matched to a gene: 10. Germline V gives CDR1 SGHTS, CDR2 YDEGEE. The chain's CDR3 is CASSLAYRGQGDNQPQHF. In DNA form, the CDR3 reads TGTGCCAGCAGCTTGGCCTATAGGGGACAGGGCGACAATCAGCCCCAGCATTTT.

V gene TRBV19 combines with J gene TRBJ1-1, with 7 bases lining up with TRBD1. CDR1 LNHDA and CDR2 SQIVND come from the germline V gene (reference sequence). The CDR3 spans 13 residues. J was trimmed by 8 bases and V by 8 bases; bases with no gene match: 11. CDR3 coding DNA: TGTGCCAGTTCCCCTAGGGGGCCGGCCGAAGCTTTCTTT. Translating it yields CASSPRGPAEAFF.

V usage is TRBV18 and J usage is TRBJ2-1; 9 nucleotides line up with TRBD1. Germline V CDR1 and CDR2: KGHSH, LQKENI. The CDR3 covers 16 residues. J lost 6 bases, V lost 7 bases, and 13 bases had no gene match. CDR3 bases: TGTGCCAGCTTACCCGACCCCGACAGGGGGTTCAATGAGCAGTTCTTC. Amino acids: CASLPDPDRGFNEQFF.

The J gene is TRBJ2-1, the V gene TRBV6-5; 8 bases are shared with TRBD1. The CDR3 runs to 15 residues. Germline V gene lookup returns CDR1 MNHEY and CDR2 SVGAGI. J gave up 2 bases and V 2 bases, and 2 bases lay outside the gene matches. Here the CDR3 reads CASSYGTGAYNEQFF. The CDR3, as DNA: TGTGCCAGCAGTTACGGGACAGGTGCCTACAATGAGCAGTTCTTC.

The chain employs TRBV9 and TRBJ2-7; TRBD2 is a possible D gene (6 bases). The CDR3 length is 14 residues. V was shortened by 0 bases and J by 7 bases, with 14 bases between the two germline ends. Germline V gene data show CDR1 as SGDLS and CDR2 as YYNGEE. The CDR3 nucleotides read TGTGCCAGCAGCGTAGAGTGGGTGGGGGGTGAGCAGTACTTC. Its translation: CASSVEWVGGEQYF.

V usage is TRBV5-4 and J usage is TRBJ2-2; D may be TRBD1 (5 bases). In germline, CDR1 is SGHNT, CDR2 YYREEE (reference sequence). The CDR3 length is 17 residues. V shed 1 base and J shed 4 bases, with 17 bases lying between them. The CDR3 sequence is CASSLIGGRERTGELFF. The DNA for the CDR3 is TGTGCCAGCAGCTTGATCGGTGGCAGGGAACGCACCGGGGAGCTGTTTTTT. Based on the CDR3 plus reference TRBV5-4 and TRBJ2-2, the full variable domain is ETGVTQSPTHLIKTRGQQVTLRCSSQSGHNTVSWYQQALGQGPQFIFQYYREEENGRGNFPPRFSGLQFPNYSSELNVNALELDDSALYLCASSLIGGRERTGELFFGEGSRLTVL.

V gene TRBV18 combines with J gene TRBJ2-7; D unresolved. The CDR3 runs 15 residues. V was trimmed by 0 bases and J by 5 bases, leaving 14 bases between them. Germline V CDR1 and CDR2: KGHSH, LQKENI. The CDR3 DNA reads as TGTGCCAGCTCACCACCGCGGCCCGCGAGCGACGAGCAGTACTTC. Translated: CASSPPRPASDEQYF.

The genes are TRBV10-3 and TRBJ2-2; D is perhaps TRBD1 (6 bases). This CDR3 comprises 15 residues. The germline CDR1 and CDR2 sequences are ENHRY and SYGVKD. V was shortened by 4 bases and J by 2 bases, with 11 bases between the two germline ends. Here the CDR3 DNA reads TGTGCCATCAGTGTAGAGGGGACAAACACCGGGGAGCTGTTTTTT. This sequence encodes CAISVEGTNTGELFF.

V and J are TRBV19 and TRBJ1-1; D is undetermined. The CDR3 totals 16 residues. Germline CDR1 reads LNHDA; CDR2 reads SQIVND (reference sequence). The V end was cut by 4 bases, the J end by 4 bases, with 19 bases between. DNA of the CDR3: TGTGCCAGTAGTACCCTCCGTCAGGAGGCCGGCACTGAAGCTTTCTTT. This sequence encodes CASSTLRQEAGTEAFF. The full variable domain, completed using reference TRBV19 and TRBJ1-1, is DGGITQSPKYLFRKEGQNVTLSCEQNLNHDAMYWYRQDPGQGLRLIYYSQIVNDFQKGDIAEGYSVSREKKESFPLTVTSAQKNPTAFYLCASSTLRQEAGTEAFFGQGTRLTVV.

The J gene is TRBJ2-5, the V gene TRBV7-6; D unclear. V lost 10 bases and J lost 5, with 14 bases in between. CDR3 length equals 12 residues. Germline V CDR1 and CDR2: SGHVS, FNYEAQ. The CDR3 sequence: CAIAENRETQYF. The DNA of the CDR3 is TGTGCCATCGCGGAGAATCGGGAGACCCAGTACTTC.

This rearrangement joins TRBV9 to TRBJ2-4; 8 bases agree with TRBD2. Unmatched junction bases numbered 3, after V lost 0 bases and J lost 7 bases. The CDR3 extends over 14 amino acids. Germline values: CDR1 SGDLS, CDR2 YYNGEE. This chain's CDR3 is CASSVAGGHNIQYF. For the CDR3, the DNA is TGTGCCAGCAGCGTAGCGGGGGGGCATAACATTCAGTACTTC.